Following are 21 T cell receptor beta chains from one sample sequenced in a study of T cell repertoires in cytomegalovirus infection. From the reads, TCRdb called clonotypes with MiXCR, one entry per CDR3 protein. Among some 900,000 distinct CDR3 sequences listed, 30% to 35% were seen once. The antigens of these receptors remain unknown. The starting material was cultured CD8+ T cells from PBMCs, obtained from culture after CMV antigen stimulation. These receptors came from a human donor in good health (CMV status not recorded). Some clones in this sample may be carry-over from other donors' samples.

The chain is built from TRBV27 and TRBJ2-7; D gene unclear. Trimming removed 3 bases from V and 3 bases from J, with 6 bases in between. The CDR3 totals 12 residues. Germline V gene lookup returns CDR1 MNHEY and CDR2 SMNVEV (reference sequence). CDR3 protein: CASSFSDYEQYF. CDR3 DNA: TGTGCCAGCAGTTTTTCCGACTACGAGCAGTACTTC.

The CDR3 here is CASSIRFLERGADNTGELFF. CDR3 coding DNA: TGTGCCAGTAGTATAAGGTTTCTCGAGCGGGGGGCCGACAACACCGGGGAGCTGTTTTTT. The chain carries TRBV19 and TRBJ2-2, with 9 bases that match TRBD2. The CDR3 totals 20 residues. Looked up from germline, CDR1 is LNHDA and CDR2 is SQIVND (reference sequence). Germline trimming cut 2 bases from V and 2 bases from J; bases unmatched to any gene: 15.

The chain combines TRBV5-6 with TRBJ1-3, with D unclear. Germline values: CDR1 SGHDT, CDR2 YYEEEE. CDR3 length equals 15 residues. With 6 bases removed from V and 2 bases from J, the gap between germline ends came to 15 bases. The CDR3 DNA reads as TGTGCCAGCACCCTGTGGGGAAATCCTGGAAACACCATATATTTT. Protein sequence: CASTLWGNPGNTIYF.

This clonotype was detected only a few times. The gene calls are TRBV7-6 and TRBJ1-4; tentatively, D is TRBD1 (5 bases). V lost 5 bases, J lost 4 bases, and 11 bases lay in between. There are 14 residues in the CDR3. Germline V gene lookup returns CDR1 SGHVS and CDR2 FNYEAQ. CDR3 sequence reads: CASSPRQNNEKLFF. CDR3 nucleotides: TGTGCCAGCAGCCCTCGACAGAATAATGAAAAACTGTTTTTT.

V is TRBV10-3 and J is TRBJ1-2, with D perhaps TRBD1 (6 bases). The germline V gene has CDR1 ENHRY and CDR2 SYGVKD. The CDR3 spans 18 residues. V shed 7 bases and J shed 4 bases, with 28 bases lying between them. The CDR3, as DNA: TGTGCCATCAAAGAATTTGTTTTAAACAGGGTGGAGGGCTATGGCTACACCTTC. Its translation: CAIKEFVLNRVEGYGYTF.

The J gene is TRBJ1-2, the V gene TRBV7-6; D unclear. The CDR3 totals 14 residues. Germline CDR1 reads SGHVS; CDR2 reads FNYEAQ. V lost 1 base to trimming and J lost 8 bases, with 14 bases between them. CDR3 sequence reads: CASSLGYGEGGYTF. In nucleotides, the CDR3 is TGTGCCAGCAGCTTAGGATACGGGGAAGGGGGCTACACCTTC. Together with reference TRBV7-6 and TRBJ1-2, the CDR3 gives the full variable domain: GAGVSQSPRYKVTKRGQDVALRCDPISGHVSLYWYRQALGQGPEFLTYFNYEAQQDKSGLPNDRFSAERPEGSISTLTIQRTEQRDSAMYRCASSLGYGEGGYTFGSGTRLTVV.

The V call is TRBV7-6, the J call TRBJ2-3; TRBD2 aligns across 11 bases. V dropped 2 bases and J dropped 3; count of bases not matched to a gene: 4. Germline CDR1 is SGHVS and CDR2 is FNYEAQ. The CDR3 spans 16 residues. CDR3: CASSLFIAGGTDTQYF. In DNA, the CDR3 is TGTGCCAGCAGCTTATTTATAGCGGGGGGGACAGATACGCAGTATTTT.

This clonotype appeared many times. The V and J genes are TRBV4-1 and TRBJ1-5; D gene ambiguous. The CDR3 sequence is 13 residues long. V was cut by 4 bases and J by 4 bases, with 8 bases left in between. The germline gives CDR1 MGHRA, CDR2 YSYEKL. CDR3 amino acids: CASSLSVNQPQHF. In nucleotides, the CDR3 is TGCGCCAGCAGCCTCAGCGTAAATCAGCCCCAGCATTTT.

Points on this clonotype: This could be a read error, since a much larger clone is one nucleotide away. CDR3 protein: CASSLAMGNIGELFF. The DNA of the CDR3 is TGTGCCAGCAGCTTAGCGATGGGGAACATCGGGGAGCTGTTTTTT. The chain uses TRBV7-8 and TRBJ2-2; D remains unclear. Germline V gene sequence: CDR1 SGHVS, CDR2 FQNEAQ. The CDR3 extends over 15 amino acids.

This clonotype occurred many times. This chain uses TRBV7-2 with TRBJ1-5; the match to TRBD1 covers 9 bases. Germline V gene sequence: CDR1 SGHTA, CDR2 FQGNSA. The CDR3 contains 15 residues. The ends lost 5 bases at V and 5 bases at J; junction bases unmatched: 7. The CDR3 DNA sequence: TGTGCCAGCAGCCAGATGGGACAGGGTTATCAGCCCCAGCATTTT. This gives the protein CASSQMGQGYQPQHF.

The rearrangement joins TRBV12-3 or TRBV12-4 to TRBJ1-2, with 9 bases fitting TRBD1. V lost 3 bases and J lost 6; bases outside the gene matches: 8. The CDR3 has 15 residues. The CDR3 spells CASSLLLQGADGYTF. The CDR3 DNA sequence: TGTGCCAGCAGTTTGCTCCTACAGGGGGCTGATGGCTACACCTTC.

This clonotype came up a few times. This chain links TRBV6-1 with TRBJ1-5, with D possibly matching TRBD1 (5 bases). V lost 3 bases and J lost 4, with 13 bases in between. The CDR3 sequence is 15 residues long. Germline values: CDR1 MNHNS, CDR2 SASEGT. In DNA form, the CDR3 reads TGTGCCAGCAGTGAGGGGCCTGGTGGTAATCAGCCCCAGCATTTT. Its protein is CASSEGPGGNQPQHF.

J is TRBJ2-2 and V is TRBV6-5, with D perhaps given as TRBD1 or TRBD2 (5 bases each). The CDR3 loop spans 13 amino acids. Per germline, CDR1 MNHEY and CDR2 SVGAGI. V lost 3 bases, J lost 7 bases, and 9 bases lay in between. As DNA, the CDR3 is TGTGCCAGCAGTTATACGGGGCACGGGGAGCTGTTTTTT. It is translated as CASSYTGHGELFF.

This clonotype was counted between two and nine times. The chain recombines TRBV20-1 with TRBJ1-2; the D gene is possibly TRBD1 (5 bases). The V end was cut by 3 bases, the J end by 7 bases, with 21 bases between. This CDR3 comprises 15 residues. The germline CDR1 and CDR2 sequences are DFQATT and SNEGSKA (reference sequence). The CDR3 loop reads CSARAGEQGLRGYTF. CDR3 bases: TGCAGTGCTAGGGCGGGCGAGCAGGGCCTGCGTGGCTACACCTTC.

The gene calls are TRBV6-5 and TRBJ2-2; D is perhaps TRBD1 (6 bases). The CDR3 length is 13 residues. Trimming cost V 4 bases and J 7 bases, with 10 bases left between them. The germline V gene encodes CDR1 MNHEY and CDR2 SVGAGI. The CDR3: CASSLGAVGELFF. In DNA, the CDR3 is TGTGCCAGCAGTTTGGGGGCGGTCGGGGAGCTGTTTTTT.

This clonotype was picked up a small number of times. An end of the junction differs from the germline gene, which may be a read error. This rearrangement joins TRBV6-5 to TRBJ2-5, with D tentatively TRBD1 or TRBD2 (5 bases each). CDR3 length: 12 residues. Germline V CDR1 and CDR2: MNHEY, SVGAGI. This chain's CDR3 is CASSRGDLEIFF. CDR3 DNA sequence: TGTGCCAGCAGTAGAGGGGACCTCGAAATTTTCTTC.

This clonotype turned up a few times. The CDR3 loop reads CASSLEQPGFNQPQHF. The CDR3 region has the DNA TGTGCCAGCAGCTTAGAACAGCCCGGGTTCAATCAGCCCCAGCATTTT. The J gene is TRBJ1-5, the V gene TRBV7-6; D is ambiguous. The CDR3 contains 16 residues. Germline CDR1 and CDR2: SGHVS and FNYEAQ. Between the trimmed V and J ends, which lost 1 base and 3 bases, there was a span of 13 bases.

In its sample, this clonotype was seen many times. The chain has TRBV12-3 or TRBV12-4 and TRBJ2-1, with D uncertain. With 6 bases removed from V and 2 bases from J, the gap between germline ends came to 17 bases. The CDR3 has 16 residues. The CDR3 is CASRTHAVPAYNEQFF. CDR3 nucleotides: TGTGCCAGCAGGACGCACGCGGTCCCCGCCTACAATGAGCAGTTCTTC.

J is TRBJ2-7 and V is TRBV6-6, with TRBD1 matching over 11 bases. The CDR3 spans 16 residues. Trimming cost V 5 bases and J 1 base; bases outside gene matches: 7. The germline V gene encodes CDR1 MNHNY and CDR2 SVGAGI (reference sequence). The CDR3 DNA follows: TGTGCCAGCAGTCCCAGGACAGGGGGCCCTTCCTACGAGCAGTACTTC. This sequence encodes CASSPRTGGPSYEQYF.

The chain couples TRBV27 to TRBJ1-1; TRBD1 aligns across 7 bases. The CDR3 is made up of 15 amino acids. Trimming took 6 bases from V and 2 from J; bases not matched to a gene: 9. Germline CDR1 is MNHEY and CDR2 is SMNVEV (reference sequence). The CDR3 sequence is CASSPGTGDNTEAFF. CDR3 DNA sequence: TGTGCCAGCAGCCCTGGCACAGGGGATAACACTGAAGCTTTCTTT.

Remarks on this clonotype: This may be a read error: a much more frequent sequence differs by one nucleotide. The V call is TRBV7-6, the J call TRBJ2-5, with TRBD2 identical over 8 bases. The CDR3 totals 18 residues. Germline V CDR1 and CDR2: SGHVS, FNYEAQ. This CDR3 reads CVSSLLIPTSGGRETQYF. The CDR3 DNA follows: TGTGTCAGCAGCTTATTAATCCCCACTAGCGGCGGGCGAGAGACCCAGTACTTC. The whole variable domain, filled in from reference TRBV7-6 and TRBJ2-5, reads GAGVSQSPRYKVTKRGQDVALRCDPISGHVSLYWYRQALGQGPEFLTYFNYEAQQDKSGLPNDRFSAERPEGSISTLTIQRTEQRDSAMYRCVSSLLIPTSGGRETQYFGPGTRLLVL.